This TCR beta chain was identified during a study of blood T cell repertoires in COVID-19. Overall study context: The origin of the acute and convalescent COVID-19 samples was the United States, Italy and Spain. Nucleic acid was either cDNA or gDNA, and it came from T cells, B-cell-depleted T cells, or PBMCs.

The CDR3 is 13 amino acids. CDR1 is SGHRS and CDR2 is YFSETQ in the germline V gene. V gave up 4 bases and J gave up 6 bases; unmatched junction bases: 5. In the authors' methods: Reference gene primer amplification yielded estimated nucleated cell counts. Some clones are missing from TCRdb's copy, which holds only in-frame ones; the method was immunoSEQ multiplex PCR. V and J calls and clone size are as listed in that table; D and trimming were resolved from the DNA. The sample has a few hundred thousand clones; 86% are singletons. This TCR came from a woman aged 50 to 60 with acute or convalescent COVID-19. This chain connects TRBV5-1 to TRBJ2-3; 7 bases line up with TRBD1. Sequencing was performed on peripheral blood. The CDR3 nucleotides read TGCGCCAGCAGCGACAGGGTTTCGGATACGCAGTATTTT. Amino acid sequence: CASSDRVSDTQYF.